This T cell receptor beta chain was documented in a study of Graves' ophthalmopathy and Graves' hyperthyroidism. Study in general: In this cohort's terms, stable hyperthyroidism meant no ophthalmopathy by 18 months of follow-up.

Transcripts of RNA were the source for amplifying TCR beta CDR3 regions. First-round RT-PCR relied on HTBI primers, and a second-round multiplex PCR came next. One entry per CDR3 protein results from TCRdb running MiXCR on the multiplex PCR reads. The repertoire includes about 1.1 million distinct CDR3 sequences, about two fifths of them detected once, and 11% sits in the top ten. Clinical symptoms, serum thyroxine, TRAb, thyroid ultrasound and orbital computed tomography were relied on for diagnosis. V was shortened by 4 bases and J by 3 bases, with 9 bases between the two germline ends. CDR3 length equals 14 residues. Germline CDR1 reads MGHDK; CDR2 reads SYGVNS. This clonotype came up many times.

The sample consisted of peripheral blood or thyroid tissue (not recorded which). The chain links TRBV25-1 to TRBJ2-2; the D gene is possibly TRBD1 (5 bases). This TCR derives from an adult man with Graves' hyperthyroidism. The CDR3 sequence: CASSAPGYTGELFF. The CDR3 nucleotides are TGTGCCAGCAGTGCCCCAGGGTACACCGGGGAGCTGTTTTTT.